The rows below give T cell receptor beta chains drawn from one sample of a study of response to subunit inactivated influenza vaccine. TCRdb itself ran the RT-PCR reads through MiXCR, one entry per CDR3 protein. The sample contains roughly 780,000 distinct CDR3 sequences, less than 20% of which appear only once. The sequences come from PBMCs from blood, collected more than 4 days after vaccination. The receptors were gathered from a man aged 50-60 years who received an inactivated influenza vaccine. Each CDR3 is given with its conserved first and last residue. The order of the fields is J gene, D gene, clone size, V gene, CDR3 protein, CDR3 DNA. A D gene is named only where the DNA matches it firmly. Part of the rows lack a size; the others show once, few, many or a class for expanded clones.

TRBJ2-5,TRBD1,many,TRBV15,CATSLRQGWETQYF,TGTGCCACCAGCTTACGACAGGGATGGGAGACCCAGTACTTC
TRBJ2-2,TRBD2,-,TRBV12-3/TRBV12-4,CATSSGQFRTSGRAGGELFF,TGTGCCACCTCATCCGGACAGTTTAGGACTAGCGGGAGGGCTGGCGGGGAGCTGTTTTTT
TRBJ2-6,-,-,TRBV20-1,CSVRPAAGANVLTF,TGCAGCGTACGTCCCGCGGCTGGGGCCAACGTCCTGACTTTC
TRBJ1-6,-,few,TRBV12-3/TRBV12-4,CASSLKGDNSPLHF,TGTGCCAGCAGTTTAAAAGGGGATAATTCACCCCTCCACTTT
TRBJ2-7,-,-,TRBV20-1,CSARATTGHGYEQYF,TGCAGTGCTAGGGCGACCACAGGGCACGGCTACGAGCAGTACTTC
TRBJ2-2,-,-,TRBV4-2,CASSQLDGGELFF,TGTGCCAGCAGCCAGTTAGATGGCGGGGAGCTGTTTTTT
TRBJ2-1,-,-,TRBV5-1,CASSAIGTGNEQFF,TGCGCCAGCAGCGCGATCGGGACGGGCAATGAGCAGTTCTTC
TRBJ2-3,-,few,TRBV25-1,CASSVLLGPTGRVTDTQYF,TGTGCCAGCAGCGTTCTTTTGGGCCCGACCGGTCGGGTCACAGATACGCAGTATTTT
TRBJ1-1,TRBD1,-,TRBV6-1,CASSPWDRGNTEAFF,TGTGCCAGCAGTCCCTGGGACAGGGGTAACACTGAAGCTTTCTTT
TRBJ2-3,TRBD2,many,TRBV20-1,CSAFSGRSDTQYF,TGCAGTGCTTTTAGCGGGAGGTCAGATACGCAGTATTTT
TRBJ1-4,TRBD1,-,TRBV10-2,CASSEQGSLNEKLFF,TGCGCCAGCAGTGAACAGGGGAGCCTTAATGAAAAACTGTTTTTT
TRBJ2-5,-,-,TRBV20-1,CSARDWGRGRRETQYF,TGCAGTGCTAGAGACTGGGGGAGGGGGCGCCGGGAGACCCAGTACTTC
TRBJ2-3,-,-,TRBV6-2/TRBV6-3,CASSRPGGFGTDTQYF,TGTGCCAGCAGCCGCCCAGGAGGGTTCGGCACAGATACGCAGTATTTT
TRBJ1-1,-,-,TRBV4-1,CASSQRSSNTEAFF,TGCGCCAGCAGCCAGAGGAGCTCGAACACTGAAGCTTTCTTT
TRBJ1-5,-,-,TRBV20-1,CSARDPTAAQPQHF,TGCAGTGCTAGAGATCCCACAGCCGCACAGCCCCAGCATTTT
TRBJ2-1,TRBD2,few,TRBV5-1,CASSLVGSGITYNEQFF,TGCGCCAGCAGCTTGGTTGGTAGCGGGATCACCTACAATGAGCAGTTCTTC
TRBJ2-3,TRBD2,-,TRBV6-2/TRBV6-3,CASSYVETSGGTDTQYF,TGTGCCAGCAGTTACGTGGAGACTAGCGGGGGCACAGATACGCAGTATTTT
TRBJ2-1,TRBD1,-,TRBV9,CASSARQGAISWYYNEQFF,TGTGCCAGCAGCGCCCGACAGGGGGCCATTTCTTGGTACTACAATGAGCAGTTCTTC
TRBJ2-5,-,few,TRBV28,CASSFGTLSGPGTQYF,TGTGCCAGCAGTTTTGGGACCCTGTCCGGACCGGGGACCCAGTACTTC
TRBJ1-4,-,few,TRBV7-6,CASSRTGRSTNEKLFF,TGTGCCAGCAGCCGAACCGGACGGTCAACTAATGAAAAACTGTTTTTT
TRBJ1-6,TRBD1,many,TRBV5-6,CASSLSGGYHSPLHF,TGTGCCAGCAGCTTGTCAGGGGGCTACCATTCACCCCTCCACTTT
TRBJ2-7,-,few,TRBV10-3,CATVLGAEQYF,TGTGCCACCGTATTGGGGGCCGAGCAGTACTTC